This T cell receptor (beta chain) stems from a study of shared clonotypes between healthy human individuals. TCRdb's copy holds only in-frame clones and misses some; the assay was immunoSEQ multiplex PCR. The sample records hundreds of thousands of clones, 95% to 98% being singletons. V shed 1 base, J shed 3 bases, and the junction held 9 bases outside the gene matches. The CDR3 contains 16 residues. In germline, CDR1 is SGHNT, CDR2 YYREEE (reference sequence). The sample was naive CD4+ T cells sorted from blood. Noted subset: CD45RA+ positively selected. The sequence was obtained from a woman aged 25-40 years in good health. The chain uses TRBV5-4 and TRBJ1-1; 7 positions match TRBD1. Here the CDR3 DNA reads TGTGCCAGCAGCTTGATAACAGGGGATTCGCACACTGAAGCTTTCTTT. Amino acids: CASSLITGDSHTEAFF.